These 2 T cell receptor beta chains were sequenced from one sample in a study of T-cell memory formation after mild COVID-19. TCRdb itself ran the 5' RACE reads through MiXCR, one entry per CDR3 protein. The sample consists of roughly 50,000 distinct CDR3 sequences, 12% of them appearing once. The sequenced sample was PBMCs or a T cell subset sorted from them (not recorded which). The receptors originated from a man between 18 and 35 years old who had mild COVID-19 (a few samples of this study predate the infection). Cell type and time point are not known.

The chain links TRBV11-3 to TRBJ2-5, with D possibly TRBD2 on 5 matching bases. The CDR3 has 13 residues. Germline V gene lookup returns CDR1 SGHNT and CDR2 YENEEA. The V end lost 5 bases, the J end lost 1 base, and 8 bases lay between the germline ends. In nucleotides, the CDR3 is TGTGCCAGCAGCAGGACTTTCCAAGAGACCCAGTACTTC. It is translated as CASSRTFQETQYF.

The chain joins TRBV14 to TRBJ2-5; D is unresolved. Germline-derived CDR1 and CDR2 are SGHDN and FVKESK. V lost 0 bases, J lost 4 bases, and 15 bases lay in between. The CDR3 has 16 residues. In DNA form, the CDR3 reads TGTGCCAGCAGCCAAGATGTGGGGTTTGGTATAGAGACCCAGTACTTC. It specifies CASSQDVGFGIETQYF.